What follows are 6 T cell receptor beta chains derived from one specimen sequenced in a study of blood T cell repertoires in COVID-19. Sequencing used immunoSEQ multiplex PCR; TCRdb keeps in-frame clones, though not all of them. The sample yields approximately 150,000 clones, roughly 90% seen once. Sequencing used peripheral blood. Receptor source: a man between 60 and 75 years old with active or convalescent COVID-19.

In DNA, the CDR3 is TGTGCCAGCAGCTTGTACAGGGGCAAAGAGACCCAGTACTTC. This gives the protein CASSLYRGKETQYF. The chain links TRBV13 to TRBJ2-5; 7 bases align to TRBD1. J lost 3 bases, V lost 3 bases, and 4 bases had no gene match. The germline V gene has CDR1 PRHDT and CDR2 FYEKMQ (reference sequence). The CDR3 contains 14 residues.

This rearrangement joins TRBV10-2 to TRBJ2-5; 12 bases map to TRBD1. Trimming at V came to 3 bases and at J to 1 base, leaving 3 bases not matched to a gene. The V gene's germline CDR1 is WSHSY and CDR2 SAAADI. This CDR3 is built from 16 residues. The CDR3, as DNA: TGCGCCAGCAGTGATTGGGGACAGGGGGCCCAAGAGACCCAGTACTTC. Its translation is CASSDWGQGAQETQYF.

J is TRBJ2-7 and V is TRBV6-4; D unresolved. Per germline, CDR1 MRHNA and CDR2 SNTAGT. This CDR3 is built from 13 residues. Deletions cut 8 bases from V and 0 bases from J, with 11 bases between. CDR3 bases: TGTGCCAGCGGGCAACTCGGCTCCTACGAGCAGTACTTC. Encoded protein: CASGQLGSYEQYF.

The chain joins TRBV7-9 to TRBJ2-4; 8 positions agree with TRBD1. Per the germline V gene, CDR1 is SEHNR and CDR2 is FQNEAQ (reference sequence). V lost 1 base and J lost 5; bases outside the gene matches: 1. This CDR3 region has 14 residues. The CDR3 spells CASSLDRGENIQYF. In nucleotides, the CDR3 is TGTGCCAGCAGCTTAGACAGGGGGGAAAACATTCAGTACTTC. Full variable domain (rest looked up from reference TRBV7-9 and TRBJ2-4): DTGVSQNPRHKITKRGQNVTFRCDPISEHNRLYWYRQTLGQGPEFLTYFQNEAQLEKSRLLSDRFSAERPKGSFSTLEIQRTEQGDSAMYLCASSLDRGENIQYFGAGTRLSVL.

The rearrangement uses TRBV6-5 and TRBJ1-1; 7 positions agree with TRBD1. The ends lost 0 bases at V and 2 bases at J; junction bases unmatched: 3. Germline V lookup: CDR1 MNHEY, CDR2 SVGAGI. This CDR3 region has 15 residues. The CDR3 spells CASSYSSGGNTEAFF. In nucleotides, the CDR3 is TGTGCCAGCAGTTACTCGTCAGGGGGAAACACTGAAGCTTTCTTT.

The chain links TRBV5-1 to TRBJ1-2; a possible D gene is TRBD1 (6 bases). Trimming stripped 4 bases from V and 8 bases from J, with 18 bases between. This CDR3 comprises 14 residues. Germline CDR1 SGHRS, CDR2 YFSETQ. CDR3 sequence: CASSPLSGGEGYTF. The CDR3 nucleotides read TGCGCCAGCAGCCCCCTGTCGGGGGGCGAGGGCTACACCTTC.